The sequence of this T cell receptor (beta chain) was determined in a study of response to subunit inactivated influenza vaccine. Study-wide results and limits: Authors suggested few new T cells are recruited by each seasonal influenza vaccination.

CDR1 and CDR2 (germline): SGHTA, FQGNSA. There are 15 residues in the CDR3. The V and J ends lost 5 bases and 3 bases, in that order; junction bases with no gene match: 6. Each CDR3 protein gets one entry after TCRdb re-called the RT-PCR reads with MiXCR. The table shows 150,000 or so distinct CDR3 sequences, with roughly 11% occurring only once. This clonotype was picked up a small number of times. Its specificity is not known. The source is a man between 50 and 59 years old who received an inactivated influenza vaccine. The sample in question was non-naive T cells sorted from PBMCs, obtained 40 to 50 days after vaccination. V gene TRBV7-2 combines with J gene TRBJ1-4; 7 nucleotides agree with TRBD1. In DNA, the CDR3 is TGTGCCAGCAGCAACTCCGGGACAGCTAATGAAAAACTGTTTTTT. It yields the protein CASSNSGTANEKLFF.